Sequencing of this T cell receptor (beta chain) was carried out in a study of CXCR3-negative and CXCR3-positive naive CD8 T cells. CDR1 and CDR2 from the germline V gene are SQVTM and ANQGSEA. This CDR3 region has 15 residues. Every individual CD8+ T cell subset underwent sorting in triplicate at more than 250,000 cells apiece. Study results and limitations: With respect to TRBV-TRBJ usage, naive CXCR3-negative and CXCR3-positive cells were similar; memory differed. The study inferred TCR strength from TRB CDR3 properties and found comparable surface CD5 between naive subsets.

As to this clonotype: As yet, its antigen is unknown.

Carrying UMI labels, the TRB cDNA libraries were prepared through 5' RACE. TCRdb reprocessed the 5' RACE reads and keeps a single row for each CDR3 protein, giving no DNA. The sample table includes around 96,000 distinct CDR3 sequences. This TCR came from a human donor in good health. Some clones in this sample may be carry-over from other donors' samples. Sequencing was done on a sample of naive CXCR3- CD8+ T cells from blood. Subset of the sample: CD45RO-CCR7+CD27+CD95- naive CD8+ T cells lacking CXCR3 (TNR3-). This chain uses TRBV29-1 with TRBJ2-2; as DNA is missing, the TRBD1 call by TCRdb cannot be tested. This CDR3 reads CSVEDGTTNTGELFF.